This T cell receptor (beta chain) emerged from a study of OX40 agonist ivuxolimab in advanced cancers. Generated by immunoSEQ multiplex PCR, the TCRdb table keeps only in-frame clones and is missing some. This sample has about 38,000 clones, with 65% to 85% found just once. Systemic immunosuppression or autoimmune disease history was grounds to exclude patients. The CDR3 length is 16 residues. J lost 6 bases, V lost 2 bases, and 11 bases had no gene match. The receptor was isolated from an adult with an advanced solid tumor such as melanoma, head and neck, liver or kidney cancer. The rearrangement uses TRBV6-7 and TRBJ2-7; 9 positions agree with TRBD1. TRBV6-7 is an open reading frame whose function is uncertain. The input for sequencing was CD4+ or CD8+ T cells sorted from blood, taken in a trial of the OX40 agonist ivuxolimab. The CDR3 DNA sequence: TGTGCCAGCAGTTACCGAAGACAGGGGGATGAAGGCGAGCAGTACTTC. Translation gives CASSYRRQGDEGEQYF.